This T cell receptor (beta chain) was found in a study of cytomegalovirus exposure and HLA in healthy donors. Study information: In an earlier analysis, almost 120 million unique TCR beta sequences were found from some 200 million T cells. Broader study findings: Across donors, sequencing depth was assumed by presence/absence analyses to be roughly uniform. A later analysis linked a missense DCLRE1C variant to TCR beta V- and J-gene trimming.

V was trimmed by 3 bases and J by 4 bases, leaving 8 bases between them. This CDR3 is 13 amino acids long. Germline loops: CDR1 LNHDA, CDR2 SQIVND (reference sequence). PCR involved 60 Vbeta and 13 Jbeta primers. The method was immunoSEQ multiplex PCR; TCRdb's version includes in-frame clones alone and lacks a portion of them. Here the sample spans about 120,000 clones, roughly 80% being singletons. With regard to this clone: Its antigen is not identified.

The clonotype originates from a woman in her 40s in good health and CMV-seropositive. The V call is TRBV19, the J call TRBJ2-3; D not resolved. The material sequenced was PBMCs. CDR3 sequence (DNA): TGTGCCAGTAGTATCTTCGGTGCAGATACGCAGTATTTT. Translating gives CASSIFGADTQYF. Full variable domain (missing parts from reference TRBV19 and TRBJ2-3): DGGITQSPKYLFRKEGQNVTLSCEQNLNHDAMYWYRQDPGQGLRLIYYSQIVNDFQKGDIAEGYSVSREKKESFPLTVTSAQKNPTAFYLCASSIFGADTQYFGPGTRLTVL.